This T cell receptor (beta chain) was sequenced for a study of T-cell reconstitution after alpha-beta-depleted transplantation in children. Study-wide results and limits: A year had passed since transplant, and T-cell counts and diversity by then came mostly from newly produced T cells. Alpha-beta T cells present about two months after transplant were reported to originate from several hundred expanded graft clones. At day 60, the high TCRbeta diversity found in some patients originated from recipient T cells and thymic progenitors that had survived.

Concerning this clonotype itself: Its antigen is undetermined.

Trimming at V came to 6 bases and at J to 5 bases, leaving 10 bases not matched to a gene. Germline V gene data show CDR1 as SGHRS and CDR2 as YFSETQ. The CDR3 runs 15 residues. Preparing the TCRbeta library involved the use of unique molecular identifiers. TCRdb fed the PCR reads into MiXCR, producing one record per CDR3 protein. This repertoire shows about 200,000 distinct CDR3 sequences, roughly 7.1% found once; its top ten account for 5% to 6.5%. The TCR comes from a boy aged 2 to 10 with acute lymphoblastic leukemia, due to receive a stem cell transplant. Specimen: PBMCs, collected before TCRalphabeta/CD19-depleted stem cell transplant. The chain uses TRBV5-1 and TRBJ1-1, with 10 bases fitting TRBD1. The CDR3 DNA sequence: TGCGCCAGCAACCGGGACAGGGGTGAAGGTACTGAAGCTTTCTTT. Protein: CASNRDRGEGTEAFF.